The following is a TCR beta chain sequence with its context. Germline V CDR1 and CDR2: MNHEY, SMNVEV (reference sequence). V lost 5 bases and J lost 5; bases outside the gene matches: 7. This CDR3 has 16 residues. This table comes from immunoSEQ multiplex PCR, and its TCRdb copy is limited to in-frame clones, with some not included. The data hold approximately 340,000 clones, with 67% observed a single time. The data were taken from a study of cytotoxic CD8 clonotypes in ibrutinib-treated CLL. This sequence was found in a human donor with chronic lymphocytic leukemia. Sample: PBMCs, taken after 36 months of ibrutinib treatment. This chain joins TRBV27 and TRBJ2-2, with 11 bases identical to TRBD1. Here the CDR3 reads CASSTDRGRLTGELFF. CDR3 nucleotide sequence: TGTGCCAGCAGTACGGACAGGGGGCGCTTAACCGGGGAGCTGTTTTTT.